Listed below are T cell receptor beta chains from one sample, sequenced in a study of CD8+ T cells in alopecia areata. Assay: immunoSEQ multiplex PCR; the TCRdb copy retains only in-frame clones and omits some. The sample records around 150,000 clones, roughly 58% being singletons. Sequenced sample: CD8+ T cells sorted from blood. The receptor set was obtained from a human donor in good health. CDR3s include the opening cysteine and the closing phenylalanine or tryptophan. Each record gives: clone size, J gene, D gene, V gene, CDR3 DNA, CDR3 protein. The D gene is left open where the match is weak. Some rows have no size entry. The others give once, few or many, or a class for an expanded clone.

.	TRBJ1-4	.	TRBV6-1	TGTGCCAGCAGTGAAAGGGGTTTGGCTAATGAAAAACTGTTTTTT	CASSERGLANEKLFF
once	TRBJ2-3	.	TRBV29-1	TGCAGCGCTGACTTAGGCCAAACCCTGAGCACAGATACGCAGTATTTT	CSADLGQTLSTDTQYF
.	TRBJ2-7	TRBD2	TRBV27	TGTGCCAGCAGTCTATCCCAGGGACTAGCGGGTTACGAGCAGTACTTC	CASSLSQGLAGYEQYF
.	TRBJ2-2	.	TRBV6-5	TGTGCCAGCAGTTACGAACCCGATAACACCGGGGAGCTGTTTTTT	CASSYEPDNTGELFF
.	TRBJ1-1	.	TRBV29-1	TGCAGCGCCGTCGCGTATGGTTCAGCTTTCTTT	CSAVAYGSAFF
.	TRBJ2-5	.	TRBV9	TGTGCCAGCAGCGCGGGGGCTCGAGGGCCTAAAGAGACCCAGTACTTC	CASSAGARGPKETQYF
.	TRBJ2-1	TRBD2	TRBV2	TGTGCCAGCAGTGGATGGGCTAGCGGGAGGGAATCCGCTAATGAGCAGTTCTTC	CASSGWASGRESANEQFF
few	TRBJ2-7	TRBD2	TRBV7-9	TGTGCCAGCAGCGATCCGGGGGGTTCCTACGAGCAGTACTTC	CASSDPGGSYEQYF
.	TRBJ2-3	TRBD2	TRBV13	TGTGCCAGCAGCCTCACACTAGCGGGATCCTTTCGAGACACAGATACGCAGTATTTT	CASSLTLAGSFRDTDTQYF
.	TRBJ2-6	.	TRBV9	TGTGCCAGCAGCGTTTGGGTGACCGCGCCGCAGGGAGGGGCCAACGTCCTGACTTTC	CASSVWVTAPQGGANVLTF
.	TRBJ2-1	.	TRBV11-2	TGTGCCACCACGGGCCGATTCAATGAGCAGTTCTTC	CATTGRFNEQFF
.	TRBJ2-5	.	TRBV2	TGTGCCAGCAATCGTATTCGGCCTTATGAGGAGACCCAGTACTTC	CASNRIRPYEETQYF
.	TRBJ1-1	.	TRBV4-1	TGCGCCAGCAGCCACTTGGAGGAGAACACTGAAGCTTTCTTT	CASSHLEENTEAFF
.	TRBJ2-5	.	TRBV11-2	TGTGCCAGCAGCTTAGTGAGGGACATAATACAAGAGACCCAGTACTTC	CASSLVRDIIQETQYF
few	TRBJ2-2	.	TRBV29-1	TGCAGCGTTCCCACAGGGCCCGGGGAGCTGTTTTTT	CSVPTGPGELFF
few	TRBJ2-7	TRBD2	TRBV6-5	TGTGCCAGCAGTTCCCGACTAGCGGAGGTCAACGAGCAGTACTTC	CASSSRLAEVNEQYF
.	TRBJ2-3	TRBD2	TRBV29-1	TGCAGCGTAGCCTACGGGACGGGAGGGCCTGCCCCTAGCACAGATACGCAGTATTTT	CSVAYGTGGPAPSTDTQYF
.	TRBJ2-1	.	TRBV4-2	TGTGCCAGCAGCCAACGGCCAATTACATCACAACACTCCTACAATGAGCAGTTCTTC	CASSQRPITSQHSYNEQFF
.	TRBJ2-1	TRBD2	TRBV2	TGTGCCAGCAGTGAAGGGGCGGGGGACGGCTACAATGAGCAGTTCTTC	CASSEGAGDGYNEQFF
.	TRBJ2-7	.	TRBV28	TGTGCCAGCTGCGGGCAGGGAGCTTACGAGCAGTACTTC	CASCGQGAYEQYF
.	TRBJ2-5	.	TRBV5-5	TGTGCCAGCAGCTTGTGGGACCAAGAGACCCAGTACTTC	CASSLWDQETQYF
.	TRBJ2-3	.	TRBV25-1	TGTGCCAGCAGATCGGGGGAACAGGAATACACAGATACGCAGTATTTT	CASRSGEQEYTDTQYF
.	TRBJ2-7	.	TRBV13	TGTGCCAGCAGCCGCCACAGGAACACCTACGAGCAGTACTTC	CASSRHRNTYEQYF
.	TRBJ2-1	.	TRBV15	TGTGCCACCAGCGTCCTCCCTAGGTTGGCGTTAACCTACAATGAGCAGTTCTTC	CATSVLPRLALTYNEQFF
.	TRBJ2-7	.	TRBV5-4	TGTGCCAGCAGCTTTGTAGGACCCTACGAGCAGTACTTC	CASSFVGPYEQYF
.	TRBJ2-1	.	TRBV5-6	TGTGCCAGCAGCTCAGGACAGTACAATGAGCAGTTCTTC	CASSSGQYNEQFF
few	TRBJ1-4	TRBD1	TRBV9	TGTGCCAGCAGCGCGACAGGGAATAATGAAAAACTGTTTTTT	CASSATGNNEKLFF
few	TRBJ2-3	TRBD2	TRBV30	TGTGCCTGGAGACTAGCGGGACTGGCAGATACGCAGTATTTT	CAWRLAGLADTQYF
few	TRBJ2-2	TRBD2	TRBV19	TGTGCCAGTAGTATCAGACTAGCGGGCGGCTCAGGGGAGCTGTTTTTT	CASSIRLAGGSGELFF
once	TRBJ2-3	TRBD2	TRBV30	TGTGCCTGGACGGGGGGAAGGAACGAGGGCTACACAGATACGCAGTATTTT	CAWTGGRNEGYTDTQYF
.	TRBJ2-3	.	TRBV30	TGTGCCTGGAGTCCGGCGGATTGGGACACAGATACGCAGTATTTT	CAWSPADWDTDTQYF
.	TRBJ2-7	.	TRBV9	TGTGCCAGCAGCGTCTCTGGTTCCGAGCAGTACTTC	CASSVSGSEQYF
.	TRBJ2-7	.	TRBV28	TGTGCCAGCAGCTCAAGGTCTTGGGGGTCCGAGCAGTACTTC	CASSSRSWGSEQYF
.	TRBJ1-1	.	TRBV7-9	TGTGCCAGCAGCTTAGAGAACACTGAAGCTTTCTTT	CASSLENTEAFF
.	TRBJ1-1	TRBD1	TRBV29-1	TGCAGCGTCGGACAGGGGAGCACTGAAGCTTTCTTT	CSVGQGSTEAFF
.	TRBJ2-2	.	TRBV6-5	TGTGCCAGCAGTTACTCGATGACCGGGGAGCTGTTTTTT	CASSYSMTGELFF
once	TRBJ2-2	TRBD2	TRBV4-1	TGCGCCAGCAGCCATTATCTCCTTGTAGCGGGAGGCGGTGACACCGGGGAGCTGTTTTTT	CASSHYLLVAGGGDTGELFF
.	TRBJ2-3	.	TRBV9	TGTGCCAGCAGCTCGACGGGCAGCAGGTACACAGATACGCAGTATTTT	CASSSTGSRYTDTQYF
few	TRBJ2-6	TRBD1	TRBV7-9	TGTGCCAGCAGCTTAACGGGACAGGGGCCTGGGGCCAACGTCCTGACTTTC	CASSLTGQGPGANVLTF
.	TRBJ2-1	.	TRBV29-1	TGCAGCGTTGAAGGAGGTCAACTCTACAATGAGCAGTTCTTC	CSVEGGQLYNEQFF
.	TRBJ2-1	.	TRBV7-2	TGTGCCAGCAGCTTATGGAACTACGGAGACAATGAGCAGTTCTTC	CASSLWNYGDNEQFF
.	TRBJ2-1	.	TRBV6-4	TGTGCCAGCAGTGGCGCTTTCGGAGGTAATGAGCAGTTCTTC	CASSGAFGGNEQFF